These T cell receptor beta chains were read from a single sample in a study of tumor-infiltrating lymphocytes in primary liver carcinoma. A single record per CDR3 protein comes from TCRdb applying MiXCR to the multiplex PCR reads. Among 90,000 to 150,000 distinct CDR3 sequences listed, less than 75% were seen once. The specimen sequenced was tumor-adjacent normal liver tissue. These receptors all stem from a woman aged 60-75 years with primary liver carcinoma and hepatitis B virus infection. Both conserved end residues are part of each CDR3. D genes are given only for firm matches. Size values are once, few and many counts, or a class for expanded clones, and some rows have none.

>TRBJ2-3|-|-|TRBV6-1
CASSEVAVSIDMQYF
TGTGCCAGCAGTGAGGTAGCGGTTAGCATAGATATGCAGTATTTT
>TRBJ2-5|-|-|TRBV29-1
CSIADGETQYF
TGCAGCATTGCCGACGGGGAGACCCAGTACTTC
>TRBJ1-2|-|many|TRBV4-1
CASSDRTDSNYGYTF
TGCGCCAGCAGCGACCGGACAGATTCTAACTATGGCTACACCTTC
>TRBJ2-1|-|-|TRBV11-3
CTSSPGTNGNYEQFF
TGTACCAGCAGCCCAGGAACTAACGGGAACTATGAGCAGTTCTTC
>TRBJ2-7|-|few|TRBV11-2
CVSSRIGDSYERYF
TGTGTCAGCAGCAGAATAGGGGATAGCTACGAGCGGTACTTC
>TRBJ1-1|-|-|TRBV10-2
CASIEFLNTEAFF
TGCGCAAGCATTGAGTTTCTAAACACTGAAGCTTTCTTT
>TRBJ2-1|TRBD1|-|TRBV6-5
CATSYRGSSYNGQFF
TGTGCCACCAGTTACAGGGGGAGCTCCTACAATGGGCAGTTCTTC
>TRBJ2-1|TRBD2|-|TRBV12-3/TRBV12-4
CASSLKWRLAGGEVGNDQFF
TGTGCCAGCAGTTTAAAATGGAGGCTAGCGGGAGGGGAAGTTGGGAACGACCAGTTCTTC
>TRBJ2-7|-|once|TRBV6-1
CANSERRSLHSYEHYF
TGTGCCAACAGTGAACGCCGGAGTCTACACTCCTATGAGCATTACTTC
>TRBJ2-7|-|-|TRBV12-3/TRBV12-4
CPSSLVVGYEQYF
TGTCCCAGCAGTTTAGTTGTAGGATACGAGCAGTACTTC
>TRBJ1-2|-|-|TRBV11-2
CACSLDLRGNYGFTF
TGTGCCTGCAGCTTAGATCTGCGGGGAAACTATGGCTTCACGTTC
>TRBJ2-7|TRBD2|-|TRBV7-9
CASSLYPGGYEQNF
TGTGCCAGCAGCCTCTACCCGGGAGGCTACGAGCAGAACTTC
>TRBJ1-4|-|-|TRBV5-1
CTSCGQNGKLFF
TGCACCAGCTGCGGACAGAATGGGAAACTGTTTTTT
>TRBJ1-1|-|-|TRBV5-1
CASTLGRGDGGDNTEAFF
TGCGCCAGCACCTTGGGAAGAGGAGACGGTGGGGATAACACTGAAGCTTTCTTT
>TRBJ2-1|-|medium-sized|TRBV11-3
CASSLGAHNNEQFF
TGTGCCAGCAGCTTAGGGGCACACAACAATGAGCAGTTCTTC
>TRBJ2-1|TRBD2|-|TRBV12-3/TRBV12-4
CASSLRGESWKQLF
TGTGCCAGCAGTCTACGGGGGGAATCCTGGAAGCAGTTATTC
>TRBJ2-2|-|-|TRBV6-2/TRBV6-3
CASTEGYRELFF
TGTGCCAGCACCGAAGGGTACCGGGAGCTGTTTTTT
>TRBJ2-3|TRBD2|-|TRBV6-1
CANSTGGGRADTQYF
TGTGCCAACAGTACCGGGGGCGGGAGGGCAGATACGCAGTATTTT
>TRBJ1-6|TRBD1|-|TRBV29-1
CSVKTGASYNSPLHF
TGCAGCGTCAAGACAGGGGCCTCCTATAATTCACCCCTCCACTTT
>TRBJ2-7|-|-|TRBV6-1
CASSDTRAREFLYEQYF
TGTGCCAGCAGTGATACCCGGGCAAGGGAATTTTTATACGAGCAATACTTC
>TRBJ2-7|TRBD2|-|TRBV2
CASMRTSGPYEQYF
TGTGCCAGCATGCGGACTAGCGGCCCCTACGAGCAGTACTTC
>TRBJ2-7|-|-|TRBV11-1
CASILRYLREQYF
TGTGCCAGCATCTTAAGATACCTCCGTGAGCAATACTTC
>TRBJ2-7|-|many|TRBV4-1
CASSQVPGLGSYEQYF
TGCGCCAGCAGCCAAGTTCCGGGCTTAGGTTCCTACGAGCAGTACTTC
>TRBJ2-1|-|-|TRBV6-5
CSSSHGLDGEQFF
TGTTCCAGCAGCCACGGACTGGACGGTGAGCAGTTCTTC
>TRBJ2-1|-|-|TRBV11-3
CASSSRGARTMDDEQFF
TGCGCCAGCAGCTCCCGGGGGGCGCGGACCATGGACGATGAGCAGTTCTTC
>TRBJ2-1|TRBD2|-|TRBV29-1
CSVVGTSGRNGQFF
TGCAGCGTCGTCGGGACTAGCGGGAGAAATGGACAGTTCTTC
>TRBJ2-2|TRBD1|-|TRBV30
CAWRTHGTDTGELFF
TGTGCCTGGAGGACTCATGGGACAGACACCGGGGAGCTGTTTTTT
>TRBJ2-1|-|-|TRBV6-2/TRBV6-3
CASSCGSSAYNEQFF
TGTGCCAGCAGTTGCGGGTCTAGTGCCTACAATGAGCAGTTCTTC
>TRBJ2-1|TRBD2|-|TRBV7-9
CASSQNSGSSFYNEQFF
TGTGCCAGCAGCCAAAATAGCGGGAGCAGCTTCTACAATGAGCAGTTCTTC
>TRBJ1-2|TRBD1|-|TRBV6-1
CASSGGQGNGNYGHTF
TGTGCCAGCAGCGGAGGACAGGGGAATGGCAACTATGGCCACACCTTC
>TRBJ1-2|-|-|TRBV18
CASSEGRGYGYSF
TGTGCCAGCTCAGAAGGAAGGGGCTATGGCTACAGCTTC
>TRBJ2-7|-|many|TRBV5-1
CASSLGSLRNEQYF
TGCGCCAGCAGCTTGGGGAGCCTGAGGAACGAGCAGTACTTC
>TRBJ1-1|-|-|TRBV13
CASRFWRPNTEAFF
TGTGCCAGCAGGTTTTGGCGGCCGAACACTGAAGCTTTCTTT
>TRBJ1-1|-|-|TRBV7-9
CASSLRRLNTEAFF
TGTGCCAGCAGCTTAAGGCGACTGAACACTGAAGCTTTCTTT
>TRBJ2-3|-|-|TRBV6-5
CASNHTAGFADTQYF
TGTGCCAGCAACCACACCGCGGGGTTCGCAGATACGCAGTATTTT
>TRBJ1-1|TRBD1|many|TRBV12-5
CASGLGQGPNTEAFF
TGTGCTAGTGGTTTGGGACAGGGTCCGAACACTGAAGCTTTCTTT
>TRBJ2-1|TRBD2|-|TRBV4-2
CASNQVLSGNSSYNEQSF
TGTGCCAGCAACCAAGTATTGAGCGGGAATAGCTCCTACAATGAGCAGTCCTTC
>TRBJ2-7|TRBD1|many|TRBV28
CASTIDRGRGEQYF
TGTGCCAGCACCATAGACAGGGGGCGCGGAGAGCAGTACTTC
>TRBJ2-3|-|-|TRBV11-2
CASSMQRRNTQYF
TGTGCCAGCAGCATGCAACGACGGAATACGCAGTATTTT
>TRBJ1-6|-|-|TRBV28
CASNPNNSPLQF
TGTGCCAGCAATCCTAATAATTCACCTCTCCAATTT
>TRBJ2-3|TRBD2|-|TRBV6-5
CTSSGTIGGTQYF
TGTACCAGCAGTGGGACTATTGGGGGTACGCAGTATTTT